Below, 5 T cell receptor beta chains from the same sample are listed, as sequenced in a study of blood T cell repertoires in COVID-19. The method was immunoSEQ multiplex PCR; TCRdb's version includes in-frame clones alone and lacks a portion of them. This sample carries more than 300,000 clones, around 83% of them seen once, and the ten largest clones take 5% to 5.5%. The sample was PBMCs or T cells enriched from blood (not recorded which). These receptors were obtained from a woman between 45 and 65 years old who had recovered from COVID-19.

This sequence joins TRBV30 and TRBJ1-2; weak D call: TRBD1 (6 bases). The length of the CDR3 is 14 residues. Per germline, CDR1 GTSNPN and CDR2 SVGIG (reference sequence). V was trimmed by 0 bases and J by 4 bases, leaving 12 bases between them. CDR3 in amino acids: CAWSVGTSVYGYTF. The CDR3 coding sequence is TGTGCCTGGAGTGTCGGGACATCCGTCTATGGCTACACCTTC.

The CDR3 loop reads CASSLGLAGVSEQFF. Written as DNA, the CDR3 is TGTGCCAGCAGCTTGGGGCTAGCGGGAGTTTCTGAGCAGTTCTTC. The gene calls are TRBV5-5 and TRBJ2-1, with 10 bases aligning to TRBD2. The CDR3 totals 15 residues. Germline-derived CDR1 and CDR2 are SGHKS and YYEKEE (reference sequence). J was trimmed by 9 bases and V by 0 bases; bases with no gene match: 6.

The chain is built from TRBV30 and TRBJ2-7, with D perhaps matching TRBD1 (5 bases). CDR3 length equals 15 residues. CDR1 is GTSNPN, CDR2 SVGIG, per germline (reference sequence). The V end lost 4 bases, the J end lost 5 bases, and 21 bases lay between the germline ends. CDR3 residues: CAWIKQDPIYDEQYF. The DNA for the CDR3 is TGTGCCTGGATAAAACAGGATCCTATCTACGACGAGCAGTACTTC.

This clone was seen a single time. The chain joins TRBV5-1 to TRBJ2-1; no clear D gene. Germline V gives CDR1 SGHRS, CDR2 YFSETQ. CDR3 length equals 16 residues. The V and J ends lost 0 bases and 9 bases respectively, with 19 bases between them. In nucleotides, the CDR3 is TGCGCCAGCAGCTTGGGTGTAGCCGGAGCTGTGCGTGAGCAGTTCTTC. This gives the protein CASSLGVAGAVREQFF.

The chain recombines TRBV5-1 with TRBJ2-7, with D perhaps TRBD1 (5 bases). The CDR3 spans 13 residues. The V gene's germline CDR1 is SGHRS and CDR2 YFSETQ. Trimming removed 0 bases from V and 3 bases from J, with 7 bases in between. CDR3 loop: CASSLDRLYEQYF. The CDR3, as DNA: TGCGCCAGCAGCTTGGACAGGCTCTACGAGCAGTACTTC.